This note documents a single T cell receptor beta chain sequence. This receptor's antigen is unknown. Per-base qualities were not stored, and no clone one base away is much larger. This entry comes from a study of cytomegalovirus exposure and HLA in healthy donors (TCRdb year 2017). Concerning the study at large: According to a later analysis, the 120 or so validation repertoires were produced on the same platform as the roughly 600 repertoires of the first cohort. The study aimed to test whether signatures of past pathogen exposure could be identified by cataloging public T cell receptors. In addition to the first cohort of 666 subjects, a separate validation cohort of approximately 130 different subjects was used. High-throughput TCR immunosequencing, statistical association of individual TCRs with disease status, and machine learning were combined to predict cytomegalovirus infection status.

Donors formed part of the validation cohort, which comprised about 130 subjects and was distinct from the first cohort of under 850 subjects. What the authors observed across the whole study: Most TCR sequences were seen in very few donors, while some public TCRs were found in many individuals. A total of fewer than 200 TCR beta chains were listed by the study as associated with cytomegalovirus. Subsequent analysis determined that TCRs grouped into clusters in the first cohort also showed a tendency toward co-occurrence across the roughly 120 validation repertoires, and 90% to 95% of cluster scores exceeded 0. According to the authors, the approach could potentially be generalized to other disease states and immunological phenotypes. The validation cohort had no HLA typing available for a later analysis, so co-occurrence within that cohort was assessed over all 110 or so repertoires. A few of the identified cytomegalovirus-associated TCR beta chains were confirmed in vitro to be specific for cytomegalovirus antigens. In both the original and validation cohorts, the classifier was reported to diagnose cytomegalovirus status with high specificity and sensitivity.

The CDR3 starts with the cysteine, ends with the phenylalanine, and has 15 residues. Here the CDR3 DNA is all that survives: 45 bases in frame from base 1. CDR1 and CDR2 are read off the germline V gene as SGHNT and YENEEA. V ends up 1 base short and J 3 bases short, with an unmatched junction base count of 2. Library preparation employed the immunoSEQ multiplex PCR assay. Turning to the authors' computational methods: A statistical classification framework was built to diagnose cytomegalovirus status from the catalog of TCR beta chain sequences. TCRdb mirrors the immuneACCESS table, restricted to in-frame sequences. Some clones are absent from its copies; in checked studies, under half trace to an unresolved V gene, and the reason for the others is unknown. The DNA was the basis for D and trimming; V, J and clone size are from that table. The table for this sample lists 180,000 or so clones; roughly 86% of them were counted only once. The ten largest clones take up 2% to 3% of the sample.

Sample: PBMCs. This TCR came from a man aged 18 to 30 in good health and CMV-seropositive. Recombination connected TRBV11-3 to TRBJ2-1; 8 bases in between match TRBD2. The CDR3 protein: CASSLASGGYNEQFF. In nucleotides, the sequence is TGTGCCAGCAGCTTAGCCAGCGGGGGCTACAATGAGCAGTTCTTC.